Shown below are 18 T cell receptor beta chains from a single sample sequenced in a study of CD8+ T cells in alopecia areata. Extracted from the samples, RNA was reverse transcribed into cDNA to serve as the sequencing template. TCRdb's table, derived via immunoSEQ multiplex PCR, lists solely in-frame clones and lacks some. Of about 100,000 clones listed, 55% to 70% were seen once; the top ten hold 20% to 30%. Sequenced sample: NKG2D-low CD8+ T cells sorted from blood. The receptors were sampled from a human donor with alopecia areata.

This clone was counted between two and nine times. This sequence joins TRBV5-4 and TRBJ1-1, with unresolved D. Per the germline V gene, CDR1 is SGHNT and CDR2 is YYREEE (reference sequence). V was pared by 4 bases and J by 5 bases, with 12 bases between. CDR3 length equals 13 residues. This CDR3 is CASSAPRRTEAFF. The CDR3 DNA sequence: TGTGCCAGCAGCGCCCCTAGGCGTACTGAAGCTTTCTTT.

The chain combines TRBV28 with TRBJ1-1; D not resolved. Per germline, CDR1 MDHEN and CDR2 SYDVKM. Trimming shortened V by 11 bases and J by 0 bases, and 25 bases separated the two germline ends. The CDR3 extends over 17 amino acids. CDR3 protein: CAVTNELEPVMNTEAFF. The CDR3 region has the DNA TGTGCCGTTACGAACGAGCTTGAGCCTGTTATGAACACTGAAGCTTTCTTT.

This chain links TRBV28 with TRBJ2-1, with 7 bases aligning to TRBD1. Germline CDR1 reads MDHEN; CDR2 reads SYDVKM. Trimming removed 3 bases from V and 9 bases from J; junction bases left unmatched: 8. The CDR3 has 14 residues. The CDR3 bases are TGTGCCAGCAGTTTCGAATTTACAGGGGCTGAGCAGTTCTTC. Translated: CASSFEFTGAEQFF.

This chain links TRBV27 with TRBJ2-7; a weak D match, TRBD2 (5 bases). Per germline, CDR1 MNHEY and CDR2 SMNVEV (reference sequence). The V end lost 3 bases, the J end lost 4 bases, and 16 bases lay between the germline ends. The CDR3 is 15 amino acids. In nucleotides, the CDR3 is TGTGCCAGCAGTTTTCGGGGAATCCTTCCTTACGAGCAGTACTTC. Translated, it gives CASSFRGILPYEQYF.

This chain's CDR3 is CASSQDRGGSYEQYF. DNA for the CDR3: TGCGCCAGCAGCCAAGATCGCGGCGGTTCCTACGAGCAGTACTTC. The chain employs TRBV4-1 and TRBJ2-7; D remains ambiguous. CDR3 length: 15 amino acids. Trimming stripped 0 bases from V and 1 base from J, with 10 bases between. The germline V gene encodes CDR1 MGHRA and CDR2 YSYEKL.

The V gene is TRBV6-1, the J gene TRBJ1-5, with D possibly being TRBD1 (5 bases). Germline V gene lookup returns CDR1 MNHNS and CDR2 SASEGT. Trimming took off 7 bases at V and 4 bases at J, with 14 bases between the two ends. The CDR3 covers 14 residues. Here the CDR3 reads CASTGLILNQPQHF. CDR3 in DNA: TGTGCCAGCACGGGACTTATCCTTAATCAGCCCCAGCATTTT.

The J gene is TRBJ2-7, the V gene TRBV7-6; perhaps TRBD1 as D (5 bases). There are 16 residues in the CDR3. The V gene's germline CDR1 is SGHVS and CDR2 FNYEAQ. With 1 base removed from V and 6 bases from J, the gap between germline ends came to 19 bases. In nucleotides, the CDR3 is TGTGCCAGCAGCTTAGGGGTAGCAGGGTCTGTTTCCGAGCAGTACTTC. Residues: CASSLGVAGSVSEQYF.

This clone was counted only a few times. The chain couples TRBV28 to TRBJ2-6; D uncertain. Per the germline V gene, CDR1 is MDHEN and CDR2 is SYDVKM. The CDR3 loop spans 13 amino acids. The V end lost 5 bases, the J end lost 4 bases, and 6 bases lay between the germline ends. CDR3 amino acids: CASSPTGANVLTF. The CDR3 coding sequence is TGTGCCAGCAGTCCCACAGGGGCCAACGTCCTGACTTTC.

This rearrangement joins TRBV5-1 to TRBJ1-2; no definite D call. The CDR3 sequence is 13 residues long. V was cut by 2 bases and J by 9 bases, with 14 bases left in between. The V gene's germline CDR1 is SGHRS and CDR2 YFSETQ. In DNA, the CDR3 is TGCGCCAGCAGCTTCGACCAGGTTTTTAGCTACACCTTC. Protein: CASSFDQVFSYTF.

V is TRBV5-1 and J is TRBJ2-2; D remains unclear. V was clipped by 0 bases and J by 6 bases, with 15 bases between them. Germline lookup yields CDR1 SGHRS and CDR2 YFSETQ. The CDR3 contains 16 residues. The CDR3 sequence is CASSLVMTTLAGELFF. For the CDR3, the DNA is TGCGCCAGCAGCTTGGTCATGACGACCTTAGCCGGGGAGCTGTTTTTT.

This clone was counted a few times. The CDR3 sequence: CASSLVTEGGYTF. The CDR3 DNA sequence: TGTGCCAGCAGCTTAGTTACCGAGGGGGGCTACACCTTC. This chain uses TRBV7-9 with TRBJ1-2; weak D call: TRBD1 (5 bases). Trimming cost V 1 base and J 8 bases, with 11 bases left between them. CDR1 and CDR2 from the germline V gene are SEHNR and FQNEAQ (reference sequence). The CDR3 is made up of 13 amino acids.

The count of this clone is one. V gene TRBV5-1 combines with J gene TRBJ2-1; the match to TRBD2 covers 15 bases. The CDR3 totals 17 residues. The V segment lost 0 bases and the J segment 9 bases; nucleotides outside the gene matches: 7. CDR1 SGHRS and CDR2 YFSETQ come from the germline V gene. The CDR3 DNA reads TGCGCCAGCAGCTTGGGCAGGGGACTAGCGGGAGGCGTTGAGCAGTTCTTC. Encoded protein: CASSLGRGLAGGVEQFF.

The V and J genes are TRBV29-1 and TRBJ2-1; 14 bases are a match to TRBD2. The CDR3 has 19 residues. Germline lookup yields CDR1 SQVTM and CDR2 ANQGSEA. V shed 6 bases, J shed 5 bases, and the junction held 18 bases outside the gene matches. CDR3 in DNA: TGCAGCGTCCGATACCCTAGGACTAGCGGGAGGCCGGGACACAATGAGCAGTTCTTC. Translation gives CSVRYPRTSGRPGHNEQFF.

This chain joins TRBV9 and TRBJ2-3; TRBD2 matches at 8 bases. Looked up from germline, CDR1 is SGDLS and CDR2 is YYNGEE. CDR3 length equals 16 residues. The V and J ends lost 0 bases and 2 bases, in that order; junction bases with no gene match: 5. CDR3 sequence (DNA): TGTGCCAGCAGCGTAGGCAGCGGGAGTGCCACAGATACGCAGTATTTT. Translated: CASSVGSGSATDTQYF.

A few counts support this clone. The chain uses TRBV23-1 and TRBJ1-1, with D uncertain. TRBV23-1 is classed as an ORF, of uncertain function. The CDR3 is 14 amino acids. V lost 2 bases and J lost 4, with 11 bases in between. The CDR3 DNA sequence: TGCGCCAGCAGTCAACGGGTGTCCGGCACTGAAGCTTTCTTT. It translates to CASSQRVSGTEAFF.

The chain joins TRBV5-6 to TRBJ2-6; D unresolved. The germline V gene encodes CDR1 SGHDT and CDR2 YYEEEE. This CDR3 region has 12 residues. With 3 bases removed from V and 2 bases from J, the gap between germline ends came to 0 bases. Here the CDR3 DNA reads TGTGCCAGCAGCTCTGGGGCCAACGTCCTGACTTTC. Its translation is CASSSGANVLTF. Drawing the rest from reference TRBV5-6 and TRBJ2-6, the complete variable domain is DAGVTQSPTHLIKTRGQQVTLRCSPKSGHDTVSWYQQALGQGPQFIFQYYEEEERQRGNFPDRFSGHQFPNYSSELNVNALLLGDSALYLCASSSGANVLTFGAGSRLTVL.

The V and J genes are TRBV5-1 and TRBJ2-3; TRBD2 aligns across 8 bases. There are 16 residues in the CDR3. V lost 5 bases to trimming and J lost 1 base; unmatched junction nucleotides: 9. The germline V gene encodes CDR1 SGHRS and CDR2 YFSETQ. The CDR3 DNA sequence: TGCGCCAGCAGAACGGCGGGGGGAACCCGCACAGATACGCAGTATTTT. This translates into CASRTAGGTRTDTQYF. Variable domain in full (rest from reference TRBV5-1 and TRBJ2-3): KAGVTQTPRYLIKTRGQQVTLSCSPISGHRSVSWYQQTPGQGLQFLFEYFSETQRNKGNFPGRFSGRQFSNSRSEMNVSTLELGDSALYLCASRTAGGTRTDTQYFGPGTRLTVL.

The rearrangement uses TRBV7-8 and TRBJ2-7, with D perhaps matching TRBD2 (5 bases). CDR3 length: 14 residues. Germline assignment: CDR1 SGHVS and CDR2 FQNEAQ. The V end was cut by 5 bases, the J end by 0 bases, with 11 bases between. CDR3 sequence: CASSHPGVSYEQYF. The CDR3 DNA follows: TGTGCCAGCAGCCACCCCGGGGTCTCCTACGAGCAGTACTTC.